The clone carrying this TCR beta chain was detected many times. These data originate in a study of Graves' ophthalmopathy and Graves' hyperthyroidism. V was cut by 0 bases and J by 3 bases, with 9 bases left in between. The CDR3 contains 15 residues. Germline V gene sequence: CDR1 WSHSY, CDR2 SAAADI. As the template, RNA transcripts were used to amplify TCR beta CDR3 regions. Second-round multiplex PCR followed a first-round RT-PCR using HTBI primers. TCRdb reprocessed the multiplex PCR reads with MiXCR, giving one entry per CDR3 protein. The profile shows around 600,000 distinct CDR3 sequences, more than 40% of them singletons.

This rearrangement joins TRBV10-2 to TRBJ1-5; D perhaps matches TRBD1 (6 bases). The sequence was obtained from an adult man with Graves' ophthalmopathy. The sample comprised peripheral blood. The CDR3 DNA is TGCGCCAGCAGTGAGTCTAGGGGGAACAATCAGCCCCAGCATTTT. It translates to CASSESRGNNQPQHF.